These 19 T cell receptor beta chains share one sample of origin, sequenced in a study of breast tumors, draining lymph nodes, adjacent tissues. TCRdb re-derived calls from the multiplex PCR reads in MiXCR, one entry per CDR3 protein. This table has some 230,000 distinct CDR3 sequences, 34% appearing once. Breast cancer patients provided tissue from their axillary draining lymph nodes. The sample comprised axillary lymph node tissue. Receptors originate from a female donor with breast cancer. Some clones in this sample may be carry-over from other donors' samples.

This clonotype occurred many times. It may be a read error: a sequence one base away is much more abundant. This sequence joins TRBV12-3 or TRBV12-4 and TRBJ2-6; 7 positions match TRBD1. This CDR3 contains 15 residues. V lost 6 bases, J lost 12 bases, and 14 bases stayed unmatched. The CDR3 loop is CASSINRGRGRVLTF. The DNA of the CDR3 is TGTGCCAGCAGCATCAACAGGGGTAGGGGCCGCGTCCTGACTTTC.

As regards this clonotype: The junction departs from germline at one end; a sequencing error may be responsible. J is TRBJ2-2 and V is TRBV11-3; tentatively, D is TRBD1 or TRBD2 (5 bases each). CDR1 and CDR2 from the germline V gene are SGHNT and YENEEA. CDR3 length equals 13 residues. CDR3 residues: CASSLDGAAELLF. CDR3 nucleotides: TGTGCCAGCAGCTTAGACGGGGCCGCGGAGCTGCTTTTT.

This clonotype was detected only a few times. This sequence may be a read error, since a much larger clone differs from it by one base. The V and J genes are TRBV7-3 and TRBJ2-3; no reliable D call. The CDR3 is made up of 15 amino acids. CDR1 SGHTA and CDR2 FQGTGA come from the germline V gene. Deletions cut 2 bases from V and 2 bases from J, with 11 bases between. CDR3 amino acids: CASSLGLAPTDTQYF. The CDR3 bases are TGTGCCAGCAGCTTAGGGTTAGCCCCCACAGATACGCAGTATTTT.

This clonotype was detected ten times or more. A much more abundant neighbour one base away suggests this may be a read error. This rearrangement joins TRBV20-1 to TRBJ2-1; no reliable D call. Germline assignment: CDR1 DFQATT and CDR2 SNEGSKA (reference sequence). The CDR3 runs to 12 residues. The CDR3 nucleotides read TGCAGTGGGGTTGGAACGTACAATGAGCCGTTCTTC. Translated, it gives CSGVGTYNEPFF.

This clonotype was seen many times. The gene calls are TRBV7-9 and TRBJ1-6; D possibly corresponds to TRBD1 (5 bases). This CDR3 comprises 15 residues. V was pared by 1 base and J by 8 bases, with 12 bases between. The germline gives CDR1 SEHNR, CDR2 FQNEAQ (reference sequence). CDR3 region: CASSLGGIHDSPLHF. The CDR3 bases are TGTGCCAGCAGCTTAGGGGGCATTCACGATTCACCCCTCCACTTT.

The chain couples TRBV10-3 to TRBJ1-4; a possible D gene is TRBD1 (5 bases). This CDR3 contains 13 residues. V was clipped by 10 bases and J by 6 bases, with 15 bases between them. Germline values: CDR1 ENHRY, CDR2 SYGVKD. This CDR3 reads CARVTGVHEKLFF. The CDR3 region has the DNA TGTGCCAGAGTAACAGGAGTTCATGAAAAACTGTTTTTT.

This clonotype was recorded at least ten times. The chain uses TRBV11-2 and TRBJ1-2, with 8 bases identical to TRBD1. The J segment lost 4 bases and the V segment lost 1 base, leaving 8 bases of the junction unmatched. The CDR3 is 16 residues long. Germline V CDR1 and CDR2: SGHAT, FQNNGV. The CDR3, as DNA: TGTGCCAGCAGCTTAGGTTTCCCAGGGGGCGCCTATGGCTACACCTTC. This gives the protein CASSLGFPGGAYGYTF.

This chain joins TRBV7-2 and TRBJ1-5; no clear D gene. Per germline, CDR1 SGHTA and CDR2 FQGNSA. The CDR3 spans 14 residues. With 7 bases removed from V and 1 base from J, the gap between germline ends came to 11 bases. CDR3 coding DNA: TGTGCCAGCATCGAGGTTACGAGCAATCAGCCCCAGCATTTT. Its protein product is CASIEVTSNQPQHF.

As DNA, the CDR3 is TGTGCCACCAGTGATGCCGGACTAGCGGGAGGGAATGAGCAGTTCTTC. Residues: CATSDAGLAGGNEQFF. The rearrangement uses TRBV24-1 and TRBJ2-1; 15 bases map to TRBD2. The germline V gene encodes CDR1 KGHDR and CDR2 SFDVKD. With 3 bases clipped from V and 7 bases from J, the junction kept 3 bases outside the gene matches. This CDR3 is built from 16 residues.

This clonotype came up many times. This chain joins TRBV7-2 and TRBJ2-5; 15 bases agree with TRBD2. The CDR3 runs 16 residues. Germline CDR1 and CDR2: SGHTA and FQGNSA. The ends lost 5 bases at V and 5 bases at J; junction bases unmatched: 6. This CDR3 reads CASSPGLAGGLETQYF. In DNA, the CDR3 is TGTGCCAGCAGCCCAGGACTAGCGGGGGGGCTGGAGACCCAGTACTTC.

This clonotype appeared a few times. A read error may explain this, as a much larger clone is one base away. Since the CDR3 does not end with the conserved phenylalanine or tryptophan, this likely comes from a read error. This sequence joins TRBV7-9 and TRBJ2-1, with D perhaps matching TRBD2 (5 bases). Between the trimmed V and J ends, which lost 3 bases and 9 bases, there was a span of 15 bases. Germline loops: CDR1 SEHNR, CDR2 FQNEAQ (reference sequence). The CDR3 is 14 residues long. CDR3 nucleotides: TGTGCCAGCAGCTTTTGGCTGGGAGTCGGTGAGCAGTTCCTC. Translating gives CASSFWLGVGEQFL.

This clonotype was observed at least ten times. The chain uses TRBV20-1 and TRBJ1-3; D not resolved. In germline, CDR1 is DFQATT, CDR2 SNEGSKA (reference sequence). The CDR3 totals 15 residues. Trimming cost V 6 bases and J 1 base, with 16 bases left between them. DNA of the CDR3: TGCAGTGCCCGTTCAAACTTGGGGTCTGGAAACACCATATATTTT. This translates into CSARSNLGSGNTIYF.

V gene TRBV7-9 combines with J gene TRBJ2-1; 7 bases match TRBD2. CDR3 length: 11 amino acids. Germline CDR1 is SEHNR and CDR2 is FQNEAQ (reference sequence). V lost 3 bases to trimming and J lost 13 bases; unmatched junction nucleotides: 3. The CDR3 sequence is CASSFSGGQFF. The CDR3, as DNA: TGTGCCAGCAGCTTTTCGGGGGGACAGTTCTTC.

As concerns this clonotype: With a much larger clone just one base away, this may be a read error. V gene TRBV13 combines with J gene TRBJ2-2; TRBD2 matches at 7 bases. Per germline, CDR1 PRHDT and CDR2 FYEKMQ (reference sequence). The CDR3 runs to 16 residues. The CDR3: CASSKPTSANTGDLFF. The CDR3 DNA reads as TGTGCCAGCAGCAAACCAACTAGCGCGAACACCGGGGATCTGTTTTTT.

In the case of this clonotype: It is likely a read error, because the conserved phenylalanine at the end of the CDR3 is missing. V usage is TRBV7-3 and J usage is TRBJ2-5; D unclear. This CDR3 is 14 amino acids long. The germline V gene encodes CDR1 SGHTA and CDR2 FQGTGA. Trimming shortened V by 2 bases and J by 2 bases, and 9 bases separated the two germline ends. CDR3 bases: TGTGCCAGCAGCTTAGGGATGGGGCAAGAGACCCAGTACCTC. Translation gives CASSLGMGQETQYL.

The CDR3 DNA reads TGTGCCGGCGGCGTAGGAAACACCATATATTTT. Protein product: CAGGVGNTIYF. V gene TRBV6-1 combines with J gene TRBJ1-3, with D uncertain. The germline gives CDR1 MNHNS, CDR2 SASEGT. CDR3 length: 11 amino acids. Trimming took 11 bases from V and 4 from J, leaving 9 bases between them.

About this clonotype itself: Its ends do not fully match the called genes, so a read error is possible. The chain recombines TRBV24-1 with TRBJ1-5; TRBD1 matches at 9 bases. This CDR3 has 16 residues. CDR1 and CDR2 from the germline V gene are KGHDR and SFDVKD. The CDR3 coding sequence is TGCGCCACCAGTGATGGGACAGGGATCGGCAATCAGCCCCAGCATTTT. It codes for CATSDGTGIGNQPQHF.

This chain joins TRBV4-1 and TRBJ2-3, with D perhaps matching TRBD2 (7 bases). V lost 2 bases to trimming and J lost 4 bases, with 25 bases between them. CDR1 is MGHRA, CDR2 YSYEKL, per germline. The CDR3 has 19 residues. Written as DNA, the CDR3 is TGCGCCAGCAGCCAAATTTTCAGGGGCCGGGAGGTTGGTCCAGATACGCAGTATTTT. Protein sequence: CASSQIFRGREVGPDTQYF.

This clonotype was detected ten times or more. The chain employs TRBV4-3 and TRBJ1-4; the match to TRBD1 covers 9 bases. In germline, CDR1 is LGHNA, CDR2 YSLEER. The CDR3 length is 15 residues. V lost 5 bases and J lost 5; bases outside the gene matches: 6. CDR3 in DNA: TGCGCCAGCAGCACGGGACAGGGAGGGAATGAAAAACTGTTTTTT. Protein product: CASSTGQGGNEKLFF.